Listed below are T cell receptor beta chains from one sample, sequenced in a study of cytomegalovirus exposure and HLA in healthy donors. Some clones are missing from TCRdb's copy, which holds only in-frame ones; the method was immunoSEQ multiplex PCR. The sample contains approximately 180,000 clones, roughly 13% of which appear only once. The specimen sequenced was PBMCs. The receptors here all came from a man in his forties or fifties in good health and CMV-seropositive. CDR3s include the opening cysteine and the closing phenylalanine or tryptophan. D genes are given only for firm matches. Clone size is given for some rows only: seen once, a few or many times, or a class if the clone is expanded.

clone size: NA
V gene: TRBV6-5
J gene: TRBJ2-1
CDR3 length: 16
D gene: TRBD2
CDR3 DNA: TGTGCCAGCAGTTACGGTGTTAGCGGGGGGGCGGGTGAGCAGTTCTTC
CDR3 protein: CASSYGVSGGAGEQFF

clone size: NA
V gene: TRBV6-6
J gene: TRBJ2-7
CDR3 length: 14
D gene: TRBD2
CDR3 DNA: TGTGCCAGCAGGACTAGCGGGGGTTCCCTGGAGCAGTACTTC
CDR3 protein: CASRTSGGSLEQYF

clone size: few
V gene: TRBV2
J gene: TRBJ1-5
CDR3 length: 14
D gene: NA
CDR3 DNA: TGTGCCAGCCGGGGGGGTGTGAGCAATCAGCCCCAGCATTTT
CDR3 protein: CASRGGVSNQPQHF

clone size: few
V gene: TRBV28
J gene: TRBJ2-3
CDR3 length: 16
D gene: TRBD1
CDR3 DNA: TGTGCCAGCAGTTCCCCCGGGACAGCCAACACAGATACGCAGTATTTT
CDR3 protein: CASSSPGTANTDTQYF

clone size: few
V gene: TRBV7-9
J gene: TRBJ2-5
CDR3 length: 13
D gene: TRBD2
CDR3 DNA: TGTGCCAGCAGCTCGACTAGCCCAGAGACCCAGTACTTC
CDR3 protein: CASSSTSPETQYF

clone size: NA
V gene: TRBV27
J gene: TRBJ1-1
CDR3 length: 12
D gene: NA
CDR3 DNA: TGTGCCAGCAGTTTCGGGGGGTCTGAAGCTTTCTTT
CDR3 protein: CASSFGGSEAFF

clone size: NA
V gene: TRBV5-1
J gene: TRBJ2-3
CDR3 length: 12
D gene: NA
CDR3 DNA: TGCGCCAGCAGCTCGGATCAGGGTACGCAGTATTTT
CDR3 protein: CASSSDQGTQYF

clone size: NA
V gene: TRBV4-1
J gene: TRBJ1-3
CDR3 length: 14
D gene: NA
CDR3 DNA: TGCGCCAGTGCATCCAGGGAAGGTGGGGACACCATATATTTT
CDR3 protein: CASASREGGDTIYF

clone size: NA
V gene: TRBV13
J gene: TRBJ2-1
CDR3 length: 17
D gene: TRBD1
CDR3 DNA: TGTGCCAGCAGCTCTCTAAACAGGGGTCTGAAGGGCGATGAGCAGTTCTTC
CDR3 protein: CASSSLNRGLKGDEQFF

clone size: NA
V gene: TRBV29-1
J gene: TRBJ1-1
CDR3 length: 13
D gene: TRBD1
CDR3 DNA: TGCAGCGTAGCGGGACAGGTGGGCACTGAAGCTTTCTTT
CDR3 protein: CSVAGQVGTEAFF

clone size: few
V gene: TRBV5-1
J gene: TRBJ2-5
CDR3 length: 13
D gene: NA
CDR3 DNA: TGCGCCAGCAGCTTGCCGGAGGAAGAGACCCAGTACTTC
CDR3 protein: CASSLPEEETQYF

clone size: few
V gene: TRBV4-3
J gene: TRBJ2-1
CDR3 length: 16
D gene: NA
CDR3 DNA: TGCGCCAGCAGCAAAGCGACAGGGAGGTCGGACAATGAGCAGTTCTTC
CDR3 protein: CASSKATGRSDNEQFF

clone size: NA
V gene: TRBV28
J gene: TRBJ2-2
CDR3 length: 14
D gene: NA
CDR3 DNA: TGTGCCAGCAGTTCCGGTGGGCAATCCGGGGAGCTGTTTTTT
CDR3 protein: CASSSGGQSGELFF

clone size: NA
V gene: TRBV4-2
J gene: TRBJ1-3
CDR3 length: 17
D gene: TRBD1
CDR3 DNA: TGTGCCAGCAGCCAAGGTCCCTCAGGGGGCATTAGAAACACCATATATTTT
CDR3 protein: CASSQGPSGGIRNTIYF

clone size: NA
V gene: TRBV10-3
J gene: TRBJ1-2
CDR3 length: 14
D gene: NA
CDR3 DNA: TGTGCCATCAGTGAGTCCGGGTATGCCTATGGCTACACCTTC
CDR3 protein: CAISESGYAYGYTF

clone size: few
V gene: TRBV19
J gene: TRBJ1-2
CDR3 length: 13
D gene: NA
CDR3 DNA: TGTGCCAGTAGTATAGAGGCCAGGAGGGGCTACACCTTC
CDR3 protein: CASSIEARRGYTF

clone size: NA
V gene: TRBV6-5
J gene: TRBJ1-2
CDR3 length: 14
D gene: NA
CDR3 DNA: TGTGCCAGCACCCCCGGCGTAGCGTCCTATGGCTACACCTTC
CDR3 protein: CASTPGVASYGYTF